This T cell receptor (beta chain) was sequenced for a study of blood T cell repertoires in COVID-19. Across the study: COVID-19 samples, acute and convalescent, were from the United States, Italy and Spain. PBMCs, B-cell-depleted T cells, or T cells provided the cDNA or gDNA that made up the material.

Profiled with immunoSEQ multiplex PCR; TCRdb holds only in-frame clones, not every one. The sample carries under 80,000 clones, around four fifths recorded once. Germline CDR1 and CDR2: LNHNV and YYDKDF (reference sequence). Trimming removed 3 bases from V and 4 bases from J, with 15 bases in between. The CDR3 consists of 15 residues. Input material: peripheral blood. The TCR was taken from a man between 65 and 80 years old with acute or convalescent COVID-19. The genes are TRBV15 and TRBJ1-1; D may be TRBD1 (6 bases). This CDR3 reads CATSRAGFRGTEAFF. The CDR3 bases are TGTGCCACCAGCAGGGCCGGCTTCAGGGGCACTGAAGCTTTCTTT.